What follows are 17 T cell receptor beta chains derived from one specimen sequenced in a study of graft-versus-host responses after intestinal transplantation. No cognate antigen is known for these TCRs. Assay used: immunoSEQ multiplex PCR; TCRdb lists only in-frame clones, some missing. The sample consists of about 120,000 clones, 85% to 95% of them appearing once. This specimen was unstimulated CD4+ T cells sorted from spleen or lymph node cells, taken before transplant. The receptors here all came from a human donor who was the organ donor for an intestinal transplant.

This clone has a single count. The V call is TRBV4-1, the J call TRBJ2-3, with 12 bases lining up with TRBD2. Germline values: CDR1 MGHRA, CDR2 YSYEKL. V lost 2 bases and J lost 3; bases outside the gene matches: 12. This CDR3 has 19 residues. CDR3 DNA: TGCGCCAGCAGCCAACGCCTAGCGGGAGGGCCTGAAGGAACAGATACGCAGTATTTT. This gives the protein CASSQRLAGGPEGTDTQYF.

The V and J genes are TRBV5-1 and TRBJ2-5; D is ambiguous. V shed 0 bases and J shed 4 bases, with 4 bases lying between them. CDR1 is SGHRS, CDR2 YFSETQ, per germline. There are 12 residues in the CDR3. For the CDR3, the DNA is TGCGCCAGCAGCTTGGGGTCAGAGACCCAGTACTTC. It yields the protein CASSLGSETQYF.

The J gene is TRBJ1-4, the V gene TRBV4-2; D is uncertain. Trimming cost V 0 bases and J 0 bases, with 8 bases left between them. Looked up from germline, CDR1 is LGHNA and CDR2 is YNFKEQ. This CDR3 has 16 residues. In DNA, the CDR3 is TGTGCCAGCAGCCAAGATAGAGCAGCAACTAATGAAAAACTGTTTTTT. This encodes CASSQDRAATNEKLFF.

The CDR3 nucleotides are TGTGCCAGCAGCCCACCCCCGCTTGATCGCCAGTACTTC. Encoded protein: CASSPPPLDRQYF. The chain carries TRBV7-2 and TRBJ2-4; D remains ambiguous. Trimming pared 5 bases from V and 13 bases from J, leaving 18 bases between. The CDR3 covers 13 residues. CDR1 is SGHTA and CDR2 is FQGNSA in the germline V gene.

The gene calls are TRBV7-2 and TRBJ2-7; TRBD2 matches 13 bases. Trimming at V came to 0 bases and at J to 5 bases, leaving 10 bases not matched to a gene. The CDR3 runs 18 residues. Per the germline V gene, CDR1 is SGHTA and CDR2 is FQGNSA. CDR3: CASSLAAPTSGRKDEQYF. As DNA, the CDR3 is TGTGCCAGCAGCTTAGCGGCCCCGACTAGCGGGAGGAAGGACGAGCAGTACTTC. The full variable domain, completed using reference TRBV7-2 and TRBJ2-7, is GAGVSQSPSNKVTEKGKDVELRCDPISGHTALYWYRQSLGQGLEFLIYFQGNSAPDKSGLPSDRFSAERTGGSVSTLTIQRTQQEDSAVYLCASSLAAPTSGRKDEQYFGPGTRLTVT.

The chain has TRBV5-1 and TRBJ1-2, with TRBD1 identical over 10 bases. V lost 2 bases to trimming and J lost 8 bases; unmatched junction nucleotides: 6. The V gene's germline CDR1 is SGHRS and CDR2 YFSETQ. The CDR3 consists of 14 residues. CDR3 DNA: TGCGCCAGCAGCTTATCCGGACAGGGGGAAGGCTACACCTTC. It is translated as CASSLSGQGEGYTF.

This chain connects TRBV19 to TRBJ2-6, with 9 positions matching TRBD2. Germline V gives CDR1 LNHDA, CDR2 SQIVND (reference sequence). The junction had 4 bases not matched to a gene; V was cut back by 7 bases and J by 0 bases. There are 16 residues in the CDR3. Here the CDR3 reads CASISSGISGANVLTF. CDR3 in DNA: TGTGCCAGTATATCTAGCGGGATCTCTGGGGCCAACGTCCTGACTTTC.

Concerning this clone itself: Other DNA sequences within the sample encode an identical CDR3. The genes are TRBV9 and TRBJ2-3; D call uncertain. The CDR3 has 15 residues. The V gene's germline CDR1 is SGDLS and CDR2 YYNGEE. V was shortened by 0 bases and J by 1 base, with 9 bases between the two germline ends. CDR3: CASSVVKGGTDTQYF. The CDR3 region has the DNA TGTGCCAGCAGCGTAGTAAAGGGCGGCACAGATACGCAGTATTTT.

This chain joins TRBV12-5 and TRBJ1-1; D is unclear. Germline loops: CDR1 LGHNT, CDR2 FRNRAP. The CDR3 loop spans 14 amino acids. Deletions cut 0 bases from V and 1 base from J, with 6 bases between. The CDR3 DNA reads as TGTGCTAGTGGTTTGGTGACGGAGAACACTGAAGCTTTCTTT. It translates to CASGLVTENTEAFF.

V gene TRBV5-4 combines with J gene TRBJ2-1, with TRBD2 identical over 7 bases. The CDR3 consists of 14 residues. The V segment lost 3 bases and the J segment 9 bases; nucleotides outside the gene matches: 9. Germline assignment: CDR1 SGHNT and CDR2 YYREEE (reference sequence). The CDR3 bases are TGTGCCAGCAGCTCGACCGGGGGGTCTAGTGAGCAGTTCTTC. This codes for CASSSTGGSSEQFF.

The chain uses TRBV27 and TRBJ2-3; perhaps TRBD2 as D (5 bases). Trimming took 4 bases from V and 6 from J, leaving 20 bases between them. Germline assignment: CDR1 MNHEY and CDR2 SMNVEV (reference sequence). The CDR3 is made up of 16 amino acids. The CDR3, as DNA: TGTGCCAGCAGTTCTCTAAGCGGTTCTCGAACGGATACGCAGTATTTT. This codes for CASSSLSGSRTDTQYF.

V usage is TRBV5-4 and J usage is TRBJ2-2; TRBD2 agrees at 12 bases. V gave up 3 bases and J gave up 6 bases; unmatched junction bases: 0. The V gene's germline CDR1 is SGHNT and CDR2 YYREEE (reference sequence). There are 14 residues in the CDR3. CDR3 sequence (DNA): TGTGCCAGCAGCTGGACTAGCGGGGCCGGGGAGCTGTTTTTT. Its translation is CASSWTSGAGELFF.

A single count supports this clone. This CDR3 reads CASSNQGAEDTQYF. The CDR3 bases are TGTGCCAGTAGTAATCAGGGGGCGGAAGATACGCAGTATTTT. The chain uses TRBV19 and TRBJ2-3, with 8 bases fitting TRBD1. V trimming: 4 bases; J trimming: 5 bases; junction bases outside the gene matches: 5. CDR3 length: 14 amino acids. Germline-derived CDR1 and CDR2 are LNHDA and SQIVND (reference sequence).

The J gene is TRBJ2-2, the V gene TRBV9; D is ambiguous. Trimming left V 2 bases short and J 0 bases short, with 5 bases between. CDR3 length equals 14 residues. Per germline, CDR1 SGDLS and CDR2 YYNGEE. CDR3 sequence reads: CASSVSANTGELFF. DNA for the CDR3: TGTGCCAGCAGCGTTTCAGCGAACACCGGGGAGCTGTTTTTT.

The V and J genes are TRBV18 and TRBJ2-5; 7 positions agree with TRBD2. Germline loops: CDR1 KGHSH, CDR2 LQKENI. The CDR3 spans 12 residues. V lost 3 bases and J lost 7; bases outside the gene matches: 2. The CDR3 DNA reads as TGTGCCAGCTCACCGGGGGAGGGGACCCAGTACTTC. This encodes CASSPGEGTQYF.

This clone was counted once. The chain employs TRBV30 and TRBJ2-2, with D possibly being TRBD2 (6 bases). The ends were cut back, 2 bases at V and 5 bases at J, with 9 bases in the middle. The CDR3 spans 13 residues. The germline V gene encodes CDR1 GTSNPN and CDR2 SVGIG (reference sequence). The CDR3 coding sequence is TGTGCCTGGAGTAAGGGGAGGACCGGGGAGCTGTTTTTT. This gives the protein CAWSKGRTGELFF.

CDR3 loop: CASSQAVSSYNEQFF. The CDR3 coding sequence is TGCGCCAGCAGCCAAGCGGTTAGCTCCTACAATGAGCAGTTCTTC. The genes are TRBV4-1 and TRBJ2-1; D ambiguous. This CDR3 is built from 15 residues. Germline V gives CDR1 MGHRA, CDR2 YSYEKL. V gave up 1 base and J gave up 0 bases, with 7 bases separating them.